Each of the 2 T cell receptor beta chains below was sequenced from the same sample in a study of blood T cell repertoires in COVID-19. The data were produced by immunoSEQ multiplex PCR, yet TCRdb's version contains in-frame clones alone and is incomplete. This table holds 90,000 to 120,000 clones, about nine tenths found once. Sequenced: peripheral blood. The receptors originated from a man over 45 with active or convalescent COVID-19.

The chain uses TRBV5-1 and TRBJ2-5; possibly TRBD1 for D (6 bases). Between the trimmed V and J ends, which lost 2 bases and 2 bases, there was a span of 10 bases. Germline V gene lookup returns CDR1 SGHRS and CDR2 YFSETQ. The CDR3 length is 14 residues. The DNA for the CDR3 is TGCGCCAGCAGCTTCGCCCAGGGGCAAGAGACCCAGTACTTC. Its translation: CASSFAQGQETQYF.

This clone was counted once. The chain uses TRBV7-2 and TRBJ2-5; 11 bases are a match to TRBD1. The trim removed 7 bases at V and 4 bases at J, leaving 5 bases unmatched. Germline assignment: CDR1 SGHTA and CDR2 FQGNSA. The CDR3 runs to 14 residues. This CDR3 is CASTWDRGTETQYF. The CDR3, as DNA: TGTGCCAGCACCTGGGACAGGGGGACAGAGACCCAGTACTTC.